This T cell receptor beta chain is from a study of CD8+CD57+ T cells in acquired aplastic anemia. The table lists this clonotype with many counts. Profiling of TCR beta VDJ combinations and CDR3 sequences used genomic DNA as template. TCRdb itself ran the reads through MiXCR, one entry per CDR3 protein. This table has about 400,000 distinct CDR3 sequences, 55% to 70% appearing once. CDR1 and CDR2 from the germline V gene are DFQATT and SNEGSKA (reference sequence). With V trimmed by 0 bases and J by 0 bases, 11 bases remained unmatched. CDR3 length equals 19 residues. Sequenced sample: sorted CD4+, CD8+, or CD8+CD57+ T cells (not recorded which) from PBMCs. The chain has TRBV20-1 and TRBJ2-3; 11 nucleotides agree with TRBD2. The sequence was collected from a human donor in good health, serving as a control. The CDR3 region is CSARDRSSGGPWSTDTQYF. The CDR3 DNA sequence: TGCAGTGCTAGAGATAGGTCTAGCGGGGGGCCTTGGAGCACAGATACGCAGTATTTT.